This TCR beta chain derives from a study of shared clonotypes between healthy human individuals. Notes on the study in general: Despite large depth, rarefaction showed incomplete sorted-subset sequencing. The study drew on few donors, limiting represented genetic and exposure-history diversity. Across subsets, estimated richness was generally greater for naive than for memory populations.

From germline, CDR1 is SGHTA and CDR2 FQGNSA. The CDR3 has 11 residues. Naive CD45RA+ and memory CD45RA-negative subsets were split from CD4+ cells. TCRdb's copy holds only in-frame clones and misses some; the assay was immunoSEQ multiplex PCR. The sample lists over a million clones; around four fifths were seen once. Notes on this clone: The antigen is unknown. A read error may produce the germline difference seen at one junction end.

J is TRBJ2-5 and V is TRBV7-2, with D perhaps matching TRBD2 (5 bases). The sequence was collected from a man aged 18 to 30 in good health. The sequenced sample consisted of memory CD4+ T cells sorted from blood. Subset described: CD45RA-negative fraction. The CDR3 region has the DNA TGTGCCAGCAGCTTAGCTGGGGAGACCAACTTC. This encodes CASSLAGETNF. The full variable domain, with the rest looked up from reference TRBV7-2 and TRBJ2-5, is GAGVSQSPSNKVTEKGKDVELRCDPISGHTALYWYRQSLGQGLEFLIYFQGNSAPDKSGLPSDRFSAERTGGSVSTLTIQRTQQEDSAVYLCASSLAGETNFGPGTRLLVL.